Listed here are 30 T cell receptor beta chains from one sample, sequenced in a study of blood T cell repertoires in COVID-19. This table comes from immunoSEQ multiplex PCR, and its TCRdb copy is limited to in-frame clones, with some not included. This table has 100,000 to 150,000 clones, 90% to 95% appearing once. Sequencing was carried out using peripheral blood. All receptors derive from a man aged 50 or older with COVID-19, enrolled during active disease.

This clone was picked up a small number of times. This sequence joins TRBV18 and TRBJ2-2; 9 positions agree with TRBD2. The CDR3 has 17 amino acids. Germline assignment: CDR1 KGHSH and CDR2 LQKENI. J was trimmed by 8 bases and V by 2 bases; bases with no gene match: 12. The CDR3: CASSPSASGIISGELFF. The CDR3 DNA reads TGTGCCAGCTCACCATCGGCTAGCGGGATTATATCTGGGGAGCTGTTTTTT. Based on the CDR3 plus reference TRBV18 and TRBJ2-2, the full variable domain is NAGVMQNPRHLVRRRGQEARLRCSPMKGHSHVYWYRQLPEEGLKFMVYLQKENIIDESGMPKERFSAEFPKEGPSILRIQQVVRGDSAAYFCASSPSASGIISGELFFGEGSRLTVL.

The chain uses TRBV24-1 and TRBJ2-4, with D possibly being TRBD1 (5 bases). The CDR3 is 12 residues long. The germline CDR1 and CDR2 sequences are KGHDR and SFDVKD. V was pared by 4 bases and J by 9 bases, with 9 bases between. CDR3 protein: CATSEQGGIQYF. DNA for the CDR3: TGTGCCACCAGTGAGCAGGGCGGCATTCAGTACTTC.

The chain links TRBV5-1 to TRBJ2-1; tentative D call: TRBD2 (5 bases). With 0 bases removed from V and 7 bases from J, the gap between germline ends came to 8 bases. From germline, CDR1 is SGHRS and CDR2 YFSETQ. The CDR3 spans 13 residues. The CDR3 DNA is TGCGCCAGCAGCTTGGCGGGCGGGAATGAGCAGTTCTTC. This translates into CASSLAGGNEQFF.

The chain recombines TRBV5-1 with TRBJ2-1; maybe TRBD1 (5 bases). The CDR3 has 15 residues. Trimming shortened V by 5 bases and J by 1 base, and 13 bases separated the two germline ends. Germline lookup yields CDR1 SGHRS and CDR2 YFSETQ. CDR3 in amino acids: CASRQTGSSYNEQFF. CDR3 nucleotide sequence: TGCGCCAGCAGGCAAACAGGTTCATCCTACAATGAGCAGTTCTTC.

This rearrangement joins TRBV28 to TRBJ2-1; TRBD2 aligns across 8 bases. The CDR3 has 14 amino acids. In germline, CDR1 is MDHEN, CDR2 SYDVKM. Trimming cost V 4 bases and J 7 bases; bases outside gene matches: 6. The CDR3 DNA reads TGTGCCAGCAGTTCCTGGACTAGCAAGAATGAGCAGTTCTTC. This translates into CASSSWTSKNEQFF.

This sequence joins TRBV7-2 and TRBJ2-7, with D perhaps TRBD1 (5 bases). The CDR3 sequence is 14 residues long. CDR1 SGHTA and CDR2 FQGNSA come from the germline V gene. The germline V and J ends were trimmed by 2 bases and 3 bases, with 11 bases remaining between them. The CDR3 coding sequence is TGTGCCAGCAGCTTAAGCCCAGGGAACTACGAGCAGTACTTC. This translates into CASSLSPGNYEQYF. The entire variable domain, with the rest obtained from reference TRBV7-2 and TRBJ2-7, is as follows: GAGVSQSPSNKVTEKGKDVELRCDPISGHTALYWYRQSLGQGLEFLIYFQGNSAPDKSGLPSDRFSAERTGGSVSTLTIQRTQQEDSAVYLCASSLSPGNYEQYFGPGTRLTVT.

This chain uses TRBV19 with TRBJ2-4; 9 bases align to TRBD1. The trim removed 3 bases at V and 0 bases at J, leaving 12 bases unmatched. The CDR3 runs to 19 residues. Germline V gene data show CDR1 as LNHDA and CDR2 as SQIVND (reference sequence). CDR3 DNA: TGTGCCAGTAGTATCGTGGCGACAGGGGGTCTGGCAGCCAAAAACATTCAGTACTTC. It encodes CASSIVATGGLAAKNIQYF.

V usage is TRBV7-9 and J usage is TRBJ2-3, with D perhaps TRBD1 (6 bases). Germline CDR1 and CDR2: SEHNR and FQNEAQ (reference sequence). The CDR3 is made up of 13 amino acids. Trimming took 8 bases from V and 0 from J, leaving 9 bases between them. CDR3 protein: CASPDSSTDTQYF. CDR3 DNA sequence: TGTGCCAGCCCGGACAGTAGCACAGATACGCAGTATTTT.

The chain uses TRBV6-1 and TRBJ2-7, with a possible D match to TRBD2 (7 bases). Germline loops: CDR1 MNHNS, CDR2 SASEGT. The CDR3 is 18 amino acids. The V end lost 3 bases, the J end lost 1 base, and 22 bases lay between the germline ends. For the CDR3, the DNA is TGTGCCAGCAGTGAGGGGGGGCGACTAGGGCCTTCGTCCTACGAGCAGTACTTC. Translating it yields CASSEGGRLGPSSYEQYF.

V gene TRBV7-6 combines with J gene TRBJ2-1, with D possibly TRBD1 on 6 matching bases. The germline V gene encodes CDR1 SGHVS and CDR2 FNYEAQ. This CDR3 is built from 13 residues. Trimming left V 1 base short and J 7 bases short, with 8 bases between. The CDR3, as DNA: TGTGCCAGCAGCTTAGGGACAGTTAATGAGCAGTTCTTC. Its protein product is CASSLGTVNEQFF.

This sequence joins TRBV30 and TRBJ1-1; 8 bases fit TRBD1. The trim removed 4 bases at V and 4 bases at J, leaving 5 bases unmatched. CDR1 is GTSNPN and CDR2 is SVGIG in the germline V gene (reference sequence). This CDR3 contains 13 residues. The CDR3 is CAWTGQGGTEAFF. CDR3 DNA: TGTGCCTGGACCGGACAGGGCGGCACTGAAGCTTTCTTT.

The rearrangement uses TRBV3-1 (or the pseudogene TRBV3-2) and TRBJ2-1; 9 bases match TRBD2. The CDR3 consists of 17 residues. Germline V lookup: CDR1 LGHDT, CDR2 YNNKEL (reference sequence). V shed 0 bases and J 5 bases; nucleotides not matched to a gene: 8. CDR3 in amino acids: CASSQDPSAGGDNEQFF. The CDR3 DNA follows: TGTGCCAGCAGCCAAGACCCTTCAGCGGGAGGCGACAATGAGCAGTTCTTC.

The V call is TRBV3-1 (or the pseudogene TRBV3-2), the J call TRBJ1-5; the match to TRBD1 covers 11 bases. Germline CDR1 is LGHDT and CDR2 is YNNKEL (reference sequence). Trimming at V came to 3 bases and at J to 3 bases, leaving 4 bases not matched to a gene. The CDR3 is 16 amino acids. The CDR3 loop reads CASSHRDRGINQPQHF. CDR3 DNA sequence: TGTGCCAGCAGCCACCGGGACAGGGGGATCAATCAGCCCCAGCATTTT.

The CDR3 here is CASTPSTGFHEQYF. The CDR3 nucleotides read TGTGCCAGTACCCCCTCGACAGGGTTCCACGAGCAGTACTTC. This chain uses TRBV19 with TRBJ2-7, with TRBD1 matching over 7 bases. Per the germline V gene, CDR1 is LNHDA and CDR2 is SQIVND (reference sequence). J gave up 5 bases and V 7 bases, and 11 bases lay outside the gene matches. The length of the CDR3 is 14 residues.

The rearrangement links TRBV6-5 to TRBJ1-1, with TRBD1 identical over 8 bases. V dropped 5 bases and J dropped 4; count of bases not matched to a gene: 6. From germline, CDR1 is MNHEY and CDR2 SVGAGI. This CDR3 has 14 amino acids. CDR3 in DNA: TGTGCCAGCAGTAGCGGACAGGGTTCCACTGAAGCTTTCTTT. Its protein product is CASSSGQGSTEAFF.

This chain joins TRBV13 and TRBJ2-7, with TRBD1 matching over 10 bases. After removal of 5 bases from V and 3 bases from J, the junction contained 4 bases not matched to a gene. CDR1 and CDR2 from the germline V gene are PRHDT and FYEKMQ (reference sequence). The CDR3 extends over 14 amino acids. CDR3 DNA sequence: TGTGCCAGCAGCCGACAGGGGGCTCGCTACGAGCAGTACTTC. It yields the protein CASSRQGARYEQYF.

V gene TRBV5-4 combines with J gene TRBJ1-2; D is possibly TRBD1 (6 bases). The CDR3 loop spans 15 amino acids. Trimming stripped 0 bases from V and 4 bases from J, with 13 bases between. The V gene's germline CDR1 is SGHNT and CDR2 YYREEE (reference sequence). The CDR3 sequence: CASSLGAGASYGYTF. The CDR3 DNA reads TGTGCCAGCAGCTTGGGGGCAGGGGCCAGCTATGGCTACACCTTC.

The chain has TRBV6-4 and TRBJ2-3; the match to TRBD2 covers 13 bases. Germline values: CDR1 MRHNA, CDR2 SNTAGT. This CDR3 has 16 residues. V was pared by 3 bases and J by 4 bases, with 4 bases of the junction left unmatched. The CDR3 spells CASSELAGGPSDTQYF. The CDR3 bases are TGTGCCAGCAGTGAACTAGCGGGAGGGCCCTCAGATACGCAGTATTTT.

The genes are TRBV5-1 and TRBJ2-3; D not certain. Germline CDR1 is SGHRS and CDR2 is YFSETQ. The CDR3 length is 14 residues. The V end lost 4 bases, the J end lost 2 bases, and 11 bases lay between the germline ends. CDR3 coding DNA: TGCGCCAGCAGCCCCGAGGCCCACACAGATACGCAGTATTTT. Translation: CASSPEAHTDTQYF.

The chain links TRBV6-4 to TRBJ2-7; 9 positions agree with TRBD2. Germline CDR1 is MRHNA and CDR2 is SNTAGT. This CDR3 spans 15 amino acids. The V gene end was trimmed by 3 bases and the J gene end by 7 bases; junction bases not matched to a gene: 10. The CDR3 nucleotides are TGTGCCAGCAGTGATGGCGGGAGGGGTTTGGGTGAGCAGTACGTC. Its translation: CASSDGGRGLGEQYV.

A few counts support this clone. V and J are TRBV19 and TRBJ2-5, with 7 bases matching TRBD2. CDR1 is LNHDA and CDR2 is SQIVND in the germline V gene (reference sequence). With V trimmed by 7 bases and J by 4 bases, 15 bases remained unmatched. This CDR3 is built from 16 residues. Written as DNA, the CDR3 is TGTGCCAGTAAGGAGGCTATAGCGGGTCCCCCAGAGACCCAGTACTTC. It yields the protein CASKEAIAGPPETQYF.

This chain uses TRBV2 with TRBJ1-3; TRBD1 is a possible D gene (5 bases). This CDR3 is 13 amino acids long. Trimming took 10 bases from V and 4 from J, leaving 14 bases between them. Germline-derived CDR1 and CDR2 are SNHLY and FYNNEI. DNA for the CDR3: TGTGCCATTCGGGGGTCTCCCGGAAACACCATATATTTT. Encoded protein: CAIRGSPGNTIYF.

V usage is TRBV6-5 and J usage is TRBJ1-3; 7 bases fit TRBD1. V shed 4 bases and J 0 bases; nucleotides not matched to a gene: 6. Germline V CDR1 and CDR2: MNHEY, SVGAGI. The CDR3 sequence is 16 residues long. DNA of the CDR3: TGTGCCAGCAGTTCGGGACAGCTGAACTCTGGAAACACCATATATTTT. This translates into CASSSGQLNSGNTIYF.

The chain links TRBV7-6 to TRBJ2-1; 8 positions match TRBD2. This CDR3 is built from 15 residues. The V gene's germline CDR1 is SGHVS and CDR2 FNYEAQ. V trimming: 5 bases; J trimming: 7 bases; junction bases outside the gene matches: 10. The CDR3 region is CASSTEQAGVNEQFF. DNA of the CDR3: TGTGCCAGCAGCACCGAACAAGCGGGAGTGAATGAGCAGTTCTTC.

The chain has TRBV6-2 or TRBV6-3 and TRBJ2-3; 7 bases line up with TRBD2. V gave up 4 bases and J gave up 1 base; unmatched junction bases: 5. The CDR3 spans 15 residues. Looked up from germline, CDR1 is MNHEY and CDR2 is SVGEGT. The CDR3 DNA reads TGTGCCAGCAGTTCTGGACTAGGGGGCACAGATACGCAGTATTTT. It is translated as CASSSGLGGTDTQYF.

V is TRBV29-1 and J is TRBJ2-1; the match to TRBD2 covers 12 bases. V dropped 4 bases and J dropped 2; count of bases not matched to a gene: 6. Germline V gene lookup returns CDR1 SQVTM and CDR2 ANQGSEA. There are 16 residues in the CDR3. CDR3 region: CSVGGTSGLTYNEQFF. The CDR3 nucleotides are TGCAGCGTTGGTGGGACTAGCGGGCTGACCTACAATGAGCAGTTCTTC.

This chain links TRBV28 with TRBJ2-7; a possible D gene is TRBD2 (6 bases). The V end lost 8 bases, the J end lost 6 bases, and 26 bases lay between the germline ends. CDR3 length equals 16 residues. CDR1 and CDR2 (germline): MDHEN, SYDVKM. CDR3 amino acids: CASRSHSGSGVREQYF. The CDR3 DNA reads TGTGCCAGCCGGTCCCACTCGGGTTCGGGGGTTCGCGAGCAGTACTTC.

The sample holds one count of this clone. V and J are TRBV5-1 and TRBJ2-5; no reliable D call. The V gene lost 3 bases and the J gene lost 5 bases, with 11 bases spanning the gap. Germline V gene sequence: CDR1 SGHRS, CDR2 YFSETQ. The CDR3 covers 13 residues. CDR3 loop: CASSSTHGETQYF. The CDR3 nucleotides are TGCGCCAGCAGCTCTACCCACGGGGAGACCCAGTACTTC.

V and J are TRBV11-2 and TRBJ2-5; D is uncertain. CDR1 is SGHAT and CDR2 is FQNNGV in the germline V gene. This CDR3 is 13 amino acids long. V lost 2 bases and J 2 bases, leaving 6 bases between the germline ends. CDR3 nucleotide sequence: TGTGCCAGCAGCTTAAACAGTCAAGAGACCCAGTACTTC. This gives the protein CASSLNSQETQYF.

V usage is TRBV10-1 and J usage is TRBJ2-3; TRBD1 might be the D (5 bases). Trimming removed 4 bases at V and 2 bases at J, with 10 bases between. Germline V gene data show CDR1 as WNHNN and CDR2 as SYGVQD (reference sequence). The CDR3 loop spans 14 amino acids. For the CDR3, the DNA is TGCGCCAGCAGTGCAAAAGGGGTCACAGATACGCAGTATTTT. Amino acid sequence: CASSAKGVTDTQYF.